Listed below are T cell receptor beta chains from one sample, sequenced in a study of blood T cell repertoires in COVID-19. The protocol was immunoSEQ multiplex PCR, while the TCRdb copy is restricted to in-frame clones and leaves out a portion. The data show 130,000 to 150,000 clones, with approximately 80% seen just once and roughly 9% held by the top ten. The sequencing sample was made of peripheral blood. The source is a woman older than 75 in a cohort sampled during active or convalescent COVID-19. Both conserved end residues are part of each CDR3. Each record gives: D gene, J gene, V gene, CDR3 protein. The D gene is left open where the match is weak.

d_gene: TRBD2
j_gene: TRBJ2-5
v_gene: TRBV7-2
CDR3aa: CASSLDSGGRETQYF

d_gene: NA
j_gene: TRBJ1-1
v_gene: TRBV6-1
CDR3aa: CASSDLRGPAFF

d_gene: TRBD1
j_gene: TRBJ1-4
v_gene: TRBV30
CDR3aa: CAWDRGRTNEKLFF

d_gene: TRBD2
j_gene: TRBJ2-3
v_gene: TRBV2
CDR3aa: CASSDAGTTTDTQYF

d_gene: NA
j_gene: TRBJ2-3
v_gene: TRBV5-1
CDR3aa: CASSLAGGTDTQYF

d_gene: TRBD1
j_gene: TRBJ2-1
v_gene: TRBV5-1
CDR3aa: CASSLTGESYNEQFF

d_gene: TRBD2
j_gene: TRBJ2-2
v_gene: TRBV7-2
CDR3aa: CASSLLAGLGGELFF

d_gene: NA
j_gene: TRBJ1-2
v_gene: TRBV5-1
CDR3aa: CASRLTVTNYGYTF

d_gene: NA
j_gene: TRBJ1-2
v_gene: TRBV7-9
CDR3aa: CASSPAKGARYTF

d_gene: TRBD2
j_gene: TRBJ2-3
v_gene: TRBV6-5
CDR3aa: CASGGLAATDTQYF

d_gene: NA
j_gene: TRBJ2-1
v_gene: TRBV18
CDR3aa: CASSQVQGDEQFF

d_gene: NA
j_gene: TRBJ1-1
v_gene: TRBV3-1/TRBV3-2
CDR3aa: CASSLTENTEAFF

d_gene: TRBD1
j_gene: TRBJ2-1
v_gene: TRBV9
CDR3aa: CASSSGQQRGKQFF

d_gene: NA
j_gene: TRBJ2-1
v_gene: TRBV30
CDR3aa: CAWNDYLRNEQFF

d_gene: TRBD1
j_gene: TRBJ1-6
v_gene: TRBV19
CDR3aa: CASWDRGNSPLHF

d_gene: TRBD1
j_gene: TRBJ1-3
v_gene: TRBV3-1/TRBV3-2
CDR3aa: CASSPRQGQVHTIYF